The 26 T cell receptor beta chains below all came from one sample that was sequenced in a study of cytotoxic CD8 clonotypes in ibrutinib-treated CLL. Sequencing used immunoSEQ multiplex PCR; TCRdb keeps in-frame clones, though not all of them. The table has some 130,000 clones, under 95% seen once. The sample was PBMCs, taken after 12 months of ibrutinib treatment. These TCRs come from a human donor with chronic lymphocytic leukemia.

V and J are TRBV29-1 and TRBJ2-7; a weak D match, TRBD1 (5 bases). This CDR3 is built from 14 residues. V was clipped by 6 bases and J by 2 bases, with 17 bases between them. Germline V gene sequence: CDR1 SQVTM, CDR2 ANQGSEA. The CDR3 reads CSVLTRDGPYEQYF. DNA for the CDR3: TGCAGCGTCCTAACCAGGGATGGTCCCTACGAGCAGTACTTC.

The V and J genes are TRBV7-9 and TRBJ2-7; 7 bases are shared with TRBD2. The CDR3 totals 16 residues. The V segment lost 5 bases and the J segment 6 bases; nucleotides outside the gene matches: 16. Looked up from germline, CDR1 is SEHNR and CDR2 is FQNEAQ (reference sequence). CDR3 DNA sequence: TGTGCCAGCAGCCCGGGCTTTGCGGGAGTGATTCTCGAGCAGTACTTC. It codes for CASSPGFAGVILEQYF. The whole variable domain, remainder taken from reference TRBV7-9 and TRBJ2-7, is DTGVSQNPRHKITKRGQNVTFRCDPISEHNRLYWYRQTLGQGPEFLTYFQNEAQLEKSRLLSDRFSAERPKGSFSTLEIQRTEQGDSAMYLCASSPGFAGVILEQYFGPGTRLTVT.

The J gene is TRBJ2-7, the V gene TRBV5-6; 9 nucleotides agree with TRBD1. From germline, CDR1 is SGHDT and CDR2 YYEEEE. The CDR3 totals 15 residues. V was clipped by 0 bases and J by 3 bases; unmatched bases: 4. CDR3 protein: CASSLVKDRGYEQYF. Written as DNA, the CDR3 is TGTGCCAGCAGCTTGGTTAAGGACAGGGGCTACGAGCAGTACTTC.

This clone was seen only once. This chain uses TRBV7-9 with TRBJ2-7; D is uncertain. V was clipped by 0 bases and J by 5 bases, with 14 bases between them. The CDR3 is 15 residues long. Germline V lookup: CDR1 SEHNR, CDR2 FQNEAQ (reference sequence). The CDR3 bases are TGTGCCAGCAGCTTAGCTAATCCAGGAAGCAACGAGCAGTACTTC. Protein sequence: CASSLANPGSNEQYF.

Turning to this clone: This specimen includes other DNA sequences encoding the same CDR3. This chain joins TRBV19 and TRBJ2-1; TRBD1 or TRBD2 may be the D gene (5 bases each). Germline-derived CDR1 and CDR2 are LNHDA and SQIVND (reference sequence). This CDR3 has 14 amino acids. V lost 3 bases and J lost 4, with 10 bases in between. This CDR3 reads CASSIGGAYNEQFF. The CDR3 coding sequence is TGTGCCAGTAGTATTGGGGGAGCATACAATGAGCAGTTCTTC.

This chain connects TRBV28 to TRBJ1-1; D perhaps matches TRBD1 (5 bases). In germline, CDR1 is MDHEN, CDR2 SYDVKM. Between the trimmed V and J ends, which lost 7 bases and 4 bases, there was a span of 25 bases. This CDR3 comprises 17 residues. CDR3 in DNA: TGTGCCAGCACCGACGGGACTTATATGTCTTGGGGCACTGAAGCTTTCTTT. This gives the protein CASTDGTYMSWGTEAFF. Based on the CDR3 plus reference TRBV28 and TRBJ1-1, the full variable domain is DVKVTQSSRYLVKRTGEKVFLECVQDMDHENMFWYRQDPGLGLRLIYFSYDVKMKEKGDIPEGYSVSREKKERFSLILESASTNQTSMYLCASTDGTYMSWGTEAFFGQGTRLTVV.

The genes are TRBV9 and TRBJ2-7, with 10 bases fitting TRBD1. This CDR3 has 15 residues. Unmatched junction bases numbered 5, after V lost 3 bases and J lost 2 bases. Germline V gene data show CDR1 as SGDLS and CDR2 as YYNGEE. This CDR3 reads CASSAGTGDTYEQYF. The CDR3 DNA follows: TGTGCCAGCAGCGCAGGGACAGGGGATACCTACGAGCAGTACTTC.

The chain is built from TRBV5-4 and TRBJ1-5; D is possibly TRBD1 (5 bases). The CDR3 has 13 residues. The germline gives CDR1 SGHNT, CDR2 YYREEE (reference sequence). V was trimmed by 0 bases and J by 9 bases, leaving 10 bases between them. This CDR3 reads CASSLAPGGPQHF. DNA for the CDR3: TGTGCCAGCAGCTTGGCCCCCGGGGGGCCCCAGCATTTT.

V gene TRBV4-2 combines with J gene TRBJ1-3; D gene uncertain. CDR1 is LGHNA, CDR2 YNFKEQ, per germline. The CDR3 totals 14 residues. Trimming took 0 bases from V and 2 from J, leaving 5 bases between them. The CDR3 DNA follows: TGTGCCAGCAGCCAAGATCCAGCTGGAAACACCATATATTTT. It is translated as CASSQDPAGNTIYF.

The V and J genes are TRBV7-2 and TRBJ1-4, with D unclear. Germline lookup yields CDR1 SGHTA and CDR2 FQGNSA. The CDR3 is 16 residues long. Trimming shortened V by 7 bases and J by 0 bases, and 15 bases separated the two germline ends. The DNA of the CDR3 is TGTGCCAGCACTGTAGACGTAGGTGCAACTAATGAAAAACTGTTTTTT. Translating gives CASTVDVGATNEKLFF.

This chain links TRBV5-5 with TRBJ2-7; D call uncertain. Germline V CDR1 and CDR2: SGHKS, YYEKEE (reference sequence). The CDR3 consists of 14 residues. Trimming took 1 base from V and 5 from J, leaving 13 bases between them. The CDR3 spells CASSLPSEIHEQYF. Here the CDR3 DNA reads TGTGCCAGCAGCTTGCCCAGCGAAATCCACGAGCAGTACTTC.

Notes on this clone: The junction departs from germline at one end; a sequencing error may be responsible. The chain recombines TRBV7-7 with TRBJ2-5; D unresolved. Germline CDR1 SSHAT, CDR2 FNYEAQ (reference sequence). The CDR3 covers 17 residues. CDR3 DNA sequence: TGTGCTAGCAGCTTAGAGCCGGCAGATTGGGAAGGAGAGACCCAGTACTTC. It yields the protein CASSLEPADWEGETQYF.

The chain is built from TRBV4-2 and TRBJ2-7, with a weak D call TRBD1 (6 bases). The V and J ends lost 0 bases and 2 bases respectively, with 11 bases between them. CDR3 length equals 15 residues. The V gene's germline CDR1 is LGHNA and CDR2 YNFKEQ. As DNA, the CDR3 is TGTGCCAGCAGCCAAGAAGGGACAAGAACCTACGAGCAGTACTTC. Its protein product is CASSQEGTRTYEQYF.

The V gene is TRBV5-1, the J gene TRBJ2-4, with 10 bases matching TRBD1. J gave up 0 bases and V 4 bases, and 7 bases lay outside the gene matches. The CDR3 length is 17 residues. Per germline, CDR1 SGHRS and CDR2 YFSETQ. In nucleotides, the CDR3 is TGCGCCAGCAGCACAGGACAGGGGGATCTAGCCAAAAACATTCAGTACTTC. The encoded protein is CASSTGQGDLAKNIQYF.

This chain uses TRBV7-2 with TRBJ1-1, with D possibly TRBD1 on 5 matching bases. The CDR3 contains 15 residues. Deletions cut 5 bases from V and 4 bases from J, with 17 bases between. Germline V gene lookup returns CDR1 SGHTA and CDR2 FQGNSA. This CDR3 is CASSAWAPGGTEAFF. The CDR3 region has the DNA TGTGCCAGCAGCGCCTGGGCTCCGGGGGGCACTGAAGCTTTCTTT. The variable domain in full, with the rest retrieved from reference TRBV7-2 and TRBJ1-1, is GAGVSQSPSNKVTEKGKDVELRCDPISGHTALYWYRQSLGQGLEFLIYFQGNSAPDKSGLPSDRFSAERTGGSVSTLTIQRTQQEDSAVYLCASSAWAPGGTEAFFGQGTRLTVV.

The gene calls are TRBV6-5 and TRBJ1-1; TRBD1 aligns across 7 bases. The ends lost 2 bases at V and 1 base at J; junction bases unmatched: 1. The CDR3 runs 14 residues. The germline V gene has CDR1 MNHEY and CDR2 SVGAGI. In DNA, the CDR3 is TGTGCCAGCAGTTACGGGACAGCGAACACTGAAGCTTTCTTT. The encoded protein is CASSYGTANTEAFF.

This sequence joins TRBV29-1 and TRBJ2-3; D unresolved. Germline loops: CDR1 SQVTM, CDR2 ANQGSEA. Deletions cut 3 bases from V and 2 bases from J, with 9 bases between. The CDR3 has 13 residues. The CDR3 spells CSVDLSYTDTQYF. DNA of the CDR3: TGCAGCGTTGATCTATCCTACACAGATACGCAGTATTTT.

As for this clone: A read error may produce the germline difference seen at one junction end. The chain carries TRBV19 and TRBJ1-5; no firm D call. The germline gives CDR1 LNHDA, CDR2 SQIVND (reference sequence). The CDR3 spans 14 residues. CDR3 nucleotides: TGTGCCAGTAGTCTAGACCTGGGCAATCAGCCCCAGCATTTT. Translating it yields CASSLDLGNQPQHF. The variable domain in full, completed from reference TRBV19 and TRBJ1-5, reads DGGITQSPKYLFRKEGQNVTLSCEQNLNHDAMYWYRQDPGQGLRLIYYSQIVNDFQKGDIAEGYSVSREKKESFPLTVTSAQKNPTAFYLCASSLDLGNQPQHFGDGTRLSIL.

The CDR3 is CASSPLPGTDTQYF. The CDR3 DNA reads TGTGCCAGCTCACCCCTCCCCGGGACAGATACGCAGTATTTT. The chain links TRBV18 to TRBJ2-3, with D unclear. The CDR3 totals 14 residues. CDR1 is KGHSH and CDR2 is LQKENI in the germline V gene. The ends were cut back, 3 bases at V and 3 bases at J, with 10 bases in the middle.

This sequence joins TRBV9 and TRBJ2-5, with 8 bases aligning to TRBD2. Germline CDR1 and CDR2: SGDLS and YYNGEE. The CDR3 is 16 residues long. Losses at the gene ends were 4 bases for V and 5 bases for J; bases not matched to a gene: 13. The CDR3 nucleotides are TGTGCCAGCAGCCCGCCCGGGGGACTAGATTGGGAGACCCAGTACTTC. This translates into CASSPPGGLDWETQYF. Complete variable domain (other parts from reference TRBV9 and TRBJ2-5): DSGVTQTPKHLITATGQRVTLRCSPRSGDLSVYWYQQSLDQGLQFLIQYYNGEERAKGNILERFSAQQFPDLHSELNLSSLELGDSALYFCASSPPGGLDWETQYFGPGTRLLVL.

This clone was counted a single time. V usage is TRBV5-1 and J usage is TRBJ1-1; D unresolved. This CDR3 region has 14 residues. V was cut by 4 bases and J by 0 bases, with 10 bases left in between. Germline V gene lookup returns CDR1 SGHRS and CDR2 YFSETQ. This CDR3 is CASSQALLNTEAFF. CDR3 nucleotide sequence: TGCGCCAGCAGCCAGGCCTTGTTGAACACTGAAGCTTTCTTT.

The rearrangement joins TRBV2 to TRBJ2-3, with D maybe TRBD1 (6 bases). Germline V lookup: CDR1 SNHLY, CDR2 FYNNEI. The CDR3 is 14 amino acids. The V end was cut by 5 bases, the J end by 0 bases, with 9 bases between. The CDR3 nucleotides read TGTGCCAGCAGTCGGACAGCTAGCACAGATACGCAGTATTTT. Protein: CASSRTASTDTQYF.

The CDR3 loop is CASSPPSADTQYF. DNA for the CDR3: TGTGCCAGCTCACCACCGTCAGCGGATACGCAGTATTTT. This chain uses TRBV18 with TRBJ2-3; D is unresolved. V was clipped by 0 bases and J by 6 bases, with 7 bases between them. In germline, CDR1 is KGHSH, CDR2 LQKENI. CDR3 length equals 13 residues.

The DNA of the CDR3 is TGTGCCAGCAGCTACGGAACAGGGGAGCAGTTCTTC. Translating it yields CASSYGTGEQFF. The rearrangement uses TRBV11-3 and TRBJ2-1, with D possibly being TRBD1 (6 bases). The CDR3 loop spans 12 amino acids. Germline V gene data show CDR1 as SGHNT and CDR2 as YENEEA. The V end lost 4 bases, the J end lost 10 bases, and 11 bases lay between the germline ends.

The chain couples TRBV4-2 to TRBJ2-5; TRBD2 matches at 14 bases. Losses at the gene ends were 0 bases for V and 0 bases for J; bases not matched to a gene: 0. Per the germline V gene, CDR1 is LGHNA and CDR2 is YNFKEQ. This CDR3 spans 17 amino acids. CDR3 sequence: CASSQETSGRDQETQYF. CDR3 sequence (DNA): TGTGCCAGCAGCCAAGAGACTAGCGGGAGGGACCAAGAGACCCAGTACTTC.

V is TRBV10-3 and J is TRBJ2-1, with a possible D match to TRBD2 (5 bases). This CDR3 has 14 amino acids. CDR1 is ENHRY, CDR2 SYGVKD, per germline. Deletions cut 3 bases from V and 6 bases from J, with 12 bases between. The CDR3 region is CAISEEGRGNEQFF. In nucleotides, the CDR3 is TGTGCCATCAGTGAAGAGGGAAGAGGCAATGAGCAGTTCTTC.